The present TCR beta chain was sequenced within a study of graft-versus-host responses after intestinal transplantation (dated by TCRdb to about 2021). Context from the whole study: Multivisceral, liver-intestinal, or isolated intestinal transplants were received by the recipients. All recipients received anti-thymocyte globulin induction followed by maintenance tacrolimus and steroids for approximately 3 years. Graft-versus-host and host-versus-graft alloreactive T cell clones were tracked in the graft, circulation and bone marrow after intestinal transplantation using bulk TCR-beta CDR3 sequencing. To identify alloreactive clones, pre-transplant mixed lymphocyte reaction products were sequenced and then compared with unstimulated pre-transplant donor and recipient T cells. The cohort enrolled about two dozen intestinal transplant recipients, one of whom was a retransplant, and 3 patients without pretransplant specimens were excluded. A peak of at least 4% donor T cells among recipient peripheral blood mononuclear cells was the definition used for donor T cell macrochimerism. Rather than going through the commercial service, samples from a few later patients were sequenced in-house on an Illumina MiSeq and processed with MiXCR.

On this clone: Its antigen is not yet known. No much larger clone exists at a distance of one base, and base qualities are not known.

Overall results and qualifications from the work: Early after transplant, declines in HvG clones were associated with peak levels of circulating GvH clones. Patients with donor T cell macrochimerism had high GvH to HvG T cell clonal ratios in their allografts. GvH clones turned up in recipient bone marrow, with some appearing earlier in ileal mucosa or blood, a pattern consistent with an intestinal mucosal origin. Conclusions were limited by the relatively low number and heterogeneity of intestinal transplant patients.

The CDR3 runs 14 residues from the cysteine to the phenylalanine. Only CDR3 DNA is held: 42 bases, read in frame from base 1. Ends trimmed: V by 0 bases, J by 6 bases; bases unmatched to a gene: 0. From a lookup of the germline V gene (reference sequence), CDR1 and CDR2 are MNHNY and SVGAGI. The library was built by means of the immunoSEQ multiplex PCR assay. For most patients, high-throughput TCR-beta CDR3 sequencing of genomic DNA was performed by Adaptive Biotechnologies. The study's processing was this. TCR sequencing data for 18 patients were retrieved from Adaptive's ImmunoSEQ software; a few other patients were processed with MiXCR and VDJtools. CDR3 nucleotide sequences shared by donor and recipient were removed because the origin of these sequences could not be assigned. Alloreactive clones required at least 2-fold expansion over unstimulated cells and minimum CFSE-low frequency of 0.002% (template counts) or 0.001% (read counts). A clone was considered mappable if detected in the sequenced pre-transplant spleen, lymph node, or MLR CFSE-low populations of the donor or recipient. The cumulative frequency of alloreactive clones was calculated as a percentage of all sequences, weighted by copy number. Sourced from immuneACCESS, this table was stored by TCRdb with only in-frame sequences that have V and J called. A share of the clones is absent; for the studies checked, an unresolved V gene accounts for under half, and the remainder has no known explanation. The DNA gave D and trimming, while V, J and clone size come from that table. Present in this sample are fewer than 70,000 clones, more than 90% of which were seen just once. The ten top clones hold 6.5% to 8.5% of the sample.

After transplant, bone marrow was aspirated from the posterior iliac crest or from another site chosen by the physician. Here the sequenced sample was bone marrow, taken 734 days after intestinal transplantation. The chain is assembled from TRBV6-6 and TRBJ2-4, with 9 middle bases fitting TRBD2. The TCR sequence derives from a human patient who received an intestinal transplant, so some T cells may come from the graft donor. The CDR3 in this case is CASSYSTSGNIQYF. The sequenced DNA is TGTGCCAGCAGTTACTCGACTAGCGGAAACATTCAGTACTTC.